The 17 T cell receptor beta chains below come from one sample, sequenced in a study of cytomegalovirus exposure and HLA in healthy donors (dated by TCRdb to about 2017). Library preparation was by the immunoSEQ multiplex PCR assay. The multiplex PCR relied on a mix of 60 forward primers for TCR Vbeta segments and 13 reverse primers for TCR Jbeta segments. Drawn from immuneACCESS, this table holds only the in-frame rearrangements with V and J called that TCRdb kept. Clones are partly lost; checked studies trace under half to an unresolved V gene and leave the rest unexplained. The table for this sample lists under 200,000 clones. Of the sample, roughly 0.83% falls within the top ten clones. What was sequenced was PBMCs. These receptor sequences come from a woman under 30 in good health and CMV-seropositive.

Remarks on this clone: Mismatch with germline at one junction end may stem from a read error. This sequence joins TRBV11-2 and TRBJ2-1; 13 bases are a match to TRBD2. CDR1 and CDR2 from the germline V gene are SGHAT and FQNNGV. The CDR3 extends over 17 amino acids. The DNA of the CDR3 is TGTGCCAGCGGCTTCCTACTAGCGGGAGGGCGAGTGGATGAGCAGTTCTTC. Its translation: CASGFLLAGGRVDEQFF. The full variable domain, its missing parts supplied by reference TRBV11-2 and TRBJ2-1, is EAGVAQSPRYKIIEKRQSVAFWCNPISGHATLYWYQQILGQGPKLLIQFQNNGVVDDSQLPKDRFSAERLKGVDSTLKIQPAKLEDSAVYLCASGFLLAGGRVDEQFFGPGTRLTVL.

This chain uses TRBV5-4 with TRBJ2-7; 7 nucleotides agree with TRBD1. The germline gives CDR1 SGHNT, CDR2 YYREEE (reference sequence). CDR3 length: 16 amino acids. After removal of 4 bases from V and 0 bases from J, the junction contained 10 bases not matched to a gene. CDR3 DNA sequence: TGTGCCAGCAGCGGACCCCGACAGGGACCCTCCTACGAGCAGTACTTC. This translates into CASSGPRQGPSYEQYF.

V is TRBV18 and J is TRBJ2-1, with TRBD1 identical over 7 bases. In germline, CDR1 is KGHSH, CDR2 LQKENI. V dropped 3 bases and J dropped 6; count of bases not matched to a gene: 5. CDR3 size: 14 residues. CDR3 sequence reads: CASSPGQPSNEQFF. DNA of the CDR3: TGTGCCAGCTCACCGGGACAGCCCTCCAATGAGCAGTTCTTC.

The chain is built from TRBV15 and TRBJ2-7, with D uncertain. Germline CDR1 reads LNHNV; CDR2 reads YYDKDF (reference sequence). The V end lost 3 bases, the J end lost 2 bases, and 11 bases lay between the germline ends. This CDR3 comprises 14 residues. Here the CDR3 DNA reads TGTGCCACCAGCAGGGATCAGGTAACCTACGAGCAGTACTTC. This sequence encodes CATSRDQVTYEQYF.

The chain is built from TRBV5-1 and TRBJ2-2, with D possibly TRBD2 on 6 matching bases. Trimming took off 0 bases at V and 6 bases at J, with 12 bases between the two ends. The CDR3 totals 15 residues. Per the germline V gene, CDR1 is SGHRS and CDR2 is YFSETQ. The CDR3 nucleotides read TGCGCCAGCAGCTTGGAGCGTACGGGGGCCGGGGAGCTGTTTTTT. Translated, it gives CASSLERTGAGELFF.

This chain uses TRBV5-4 with TRBJ1-1, with D perhaps matching TRBD1 (5 bases). Germline CDR1 and CDR2: SGHNT and YYREEE (reference sequence). There are 15 residues in the CDR3. The V end lost 3 bases, the J end lost 1 base, and 13 bases lay between the germline ends. In DNA, the CDR3 is TGTGCCAGCAGCTCACCTTCGGGGGAGAACACTGAAGCTTTCTTT. Its protein product is CASSSPSGENTEAFF.

The V and J genes are TRBV5-1 and TRBJ1-2, with D possibly being TRBD1 (5 bases). The germline CDR1 and CDR2 sequences are SGHRS and YFSETQ. V was trimmed by 4 bases and J by 6 bases, leaving 19 bases between them. The CDR3 loop spans 15 amino acids. CDR3 DNA: TGCGCCAGCAGCCCGGAAAATTACGGGGGAGATGGCTACACCTTC. This sequence encodes CASSPENYGGDGYTF.

The chain uses TRBV29-1 and TRBJ1-1, with D perhaps TRBD1 (6 bases). Germline loops: CDR1 SQVTM, CDR2 ANQGSEA. The V end lost 3 bases, the J end lost 0 bases, and 8 bases lay between the germline ends. The CDR3 contains 13 residues. The CDR3 reads CSVDNRVNTEAFF. In nucleotides, the CDR3 is TGCAGCGTTGACAACAGGGTGAACACTGAAGCTTTCTTT.

The chain uses TRBV6-4 and TRBJ2-3; no clear D gene. The CDR3 is 14 residues long. The germline V gene encodes CDR1 MRHNA and CDR2 SNTAGT. Trimming pared 7 bases from V and 2 bases from J, leaving 13 bases between. The CDR3 DNA is TGTGCCAGCAAATCGGATAGCTTCACAGATACGCAGTATTTT. This sequence encodes CASKSDSFTDTQYF.

The gene calls are TRBV5-1 and TRBJ2-7; D perhaps matches TRBD2 (6 bases). The CDR3 is 15 amino acids. V was shortened by 2 bases and J by 0 bases, with 12 bases between the two germline ends. From germline, CDR1 is SGHRS and CDR2 YFSETQ. The CDR3 sequence is CASSFGSGSSYEQYF. The CDR3 DNA reads as TGCGCCAGCAGCTTTGGGTCCGGGAGCTCCTACGAGCAGTACTTC.

The V call is TRBV7-3, the J call TRBJ2-2, with D hard to call. CDR1 and CDR2 (germline): SGHTA, FQGTGA. V was clipped by 5 bases and J by 5 bases, with 6 bases between them. The CDR3 runs to 12 residues. The CDR3 spells CASSPRTGELFF. CDR3 bases: TGTGCCAGCAGCCCGAGGACCGGGGAGCTGTTTTTT.

The chain carries TRBV18 and TRBJ2-3, with TRBD2 identical over 9 bases. CDR3 length: 14 residues. Germline CDR1 reads KGHSH; CDR2 reads LQKENI. V trimming: 4 bases; J trimming: 4 bases; junction bases outside the gene matches: 3. The CDR3 DNA sequence: TGTGCCAGCTCACTGCGGGAGGGGTCAGATACGCAGTATTTT. It translates to CASSLREGSDTQYF.

The chain has TRBV7-2 and TRBJ2-1, with TRBD2 as a possible D gene (7 bases). This CDR3 region has 15 residues. The V and J ends lost 4 bases and 7 bases respectively, with 17 bases between them. The germline gives CDR1 SGHTA, CDR2 FQGNSA. The DNA of the CDR3 is TGTGCCAGCAGCTCGCAGGGGAGGGCCAGGAATGAGCAGTTCTTC. Translated, it gives CASSSQGRARNEQFF.

V and J are TRBV7-2 and TRBJ1-6; a weak D match, TRBD1 (5 bases). V dropped 1 base and J dropped 4 bases, with 8 bases sitting between them. Germline assignment: CDR1 SGHTA and CDR2 FQGNSA. The CDR3 totals 15 residues. CDR3: CASSLDGGYNSPLHF. The CDR3 DNA reads as TGTGCCAGCAGCTTAGACGGGGGTTATAATTCACCCCTCCACTTT. Full variable domain (rest looked up from reference TRBV7-2 and TRBJ1-6): GAGVSQSPSNKVTEKGKDVELRCDPISGHTALYWYRQSLGQGLEFLIYFQGNSAPDKSGLPSDRFSAERTGGSVSTLTIQRTQQEDSAVYLCASSLDGGYNSPLHFGNGTRLTVT.

In DNA, the CDR3 is TGTGCCAGCAGTTTATCAAACAGGGGGTCATCTGAAGCTTTCTTT. Amino acids: CASSLSNRGSSEAFF. This chain links TRBV27 with TRBJ1-1, with TRBD1 identical over 8 bases. In germline, CDR1 is MNHEY, CDR2 SMNVEV (reference sequence). Losses at the gene ends were 0 bases for V and 6 bases for J; bases not matched to a gene: 6. The CDR3 has 15 residues.

J is TRBJ1-1 and V is TRBV6-1; D call uncertain. Trimming took off 6 bases at V and 1 base at J, with 6 bases between the two ends. Looked up from germline, CDR1 is MNHNS and CDR2 is SASEGT. The CDR3 runs 12 residues. Here the CDR3 DNA reads TGTGCCAGCAGGGCCTGGAACACTGAAGCTTTCTTT. The encoded protein is CASRAWNTEAFF.

CDR3 sequence (DNA): TGTGCCAGCAGCTTAAGTAGCTCGAATCAGCCCCAGCATTTT. Translation gives CASSLSSSNQPQHF. The rearrangement uses TRBV7-2 and TRBJ1-5; D unclear. The CDR3 extends over 14 amino acids. The germline CDR1 and CDR2 sequences are SGHTA and FQGNSA. V shed 2 bases and J shed 4 bases, with 9 bases lying between them.